The 15 T cell receptor beta chains below were found in one sample sequenced in a study of regulatory T cells in long-lasting Graves disease. Arm-PCR with iRepertoire HTBI primers amplified the CDR3 regions for these TCR beta libraries. Using its own MiXCR run on the multiplex PCR reads, TCRdb lists one record per CDR3 protein. The sample consists of more than 450,000 distinct CDR3 sequences, roughly 17% of them appearing once. Described time point: newly diagnosed GD, antithyroid drugs for less than 3 months. PBMC-extracted RNA yielded the TCR library. These data were likewise used in another study, on T cells in Graves' hyperthyroidism and ophthalmopathy.

The source material was peripheral blood mononuclear cells (PBMCs), sampled at new diagnosis, from a patient treated with antithyroid drugs. All receptors derive from a man aged 35-49 years with Graves disease.

The chain couples TRBV7-3 to TRBJ1-2; D not resolved. CDR1 is SGHTA, CDR2 FQGTGA, per germline. The CDR3 is 14 residues long. Trimming pared 3 bases from V and 8 bases from J, leaving 16 bases between. This CDR3 is CASSFGFGKGGYTF. For the CDR3, the DNA is TGTGCCAGCAGCTTTGGTTTCGGAAAAGGCGGCTACACCTTC.

This clonotype has a count of ten or more. CDR3 DNA: TGTGCCAGCAGCCTGCATGACGAGCAGTACTTC. Amino acids: CASSLHDEQYF. The gene calls are TRBV6-1 and TRBJ2-7; no clear D. The CDR3 has 11 amino acids. Germline CDR1 MNHNS, CDR2 SASEGT. The V gene lost 6 bases and the J gene lost 5 bases, with 8 bases spanning the gap.

This clonotype was seen more than once but under ten times. This chain links TRBV6-1 with TRBJ1-2, with D possibly TRBD1 on 5 matching bases. This CDR3 comprises 14 residues. V was shortened by 3 bases and J by 7 bases, with 15 bases between the two germline ends. Germline CDR1 MNHNS, CDR2 SASEGT. The CDR3 nucleotides read TGTGCCAGCAGTGATTATGGGGCGGGCTGTGGCTACACCTTC. Translation gives CASSDYGAGCGYTF.

There are many counts of this clonotype. The chain uses TRBV12-3 or TRBV12-4 and TRBJ2-1, with D perhaps TRBD1 (7 bases). V gave up 4 bases and J gave up 5 bases, with 15 bases separating them. This CDR3 comprises 15 residues. Written as DNA, the CDR3 is TGTGCCAGCAGTTGGAGGGGGCTCTCTGACAATGAGCAGTTCTTC. This translates into CASSWRGLSDNEQFF.

This clonotype was detected many times. The chain carries TRBV2 and TRBJ2-1, with D perhaps given as TRBD1 or TRBD2 (5 bases each). V was pared by 2 bases and J by 14 bases, with 13 bases between. Germline CDR1 and CDR2: SNHLY and FYNNEI. This CDR3 is built from 12 residues. The DNA of the CDR3 is TGTGCCAGCAGTGAAACAAACATGGGGGAGTTCTTC. It encodes CASSETNMGEFF.

This clonotype was detected ten times or more. The chain carries TRBV27 and TRBJ2-1; 11 nucleotides line up with TRBD2. The junction had 11 bases not matched to a gene; V was cut back by 4 bases and J by 9 bases. Looked up from germline, CDR1 is MNHEY and CDR2 is SMNVEV (reference sequence). The CDR3 is 16 amino acids. CDR3 sequence (DNA): TGTGCCAGCAGTTCCCCTCCTCTAGCGGGAGGAAGTGAGCAGTTCTTC. This gives the protein CASSSPPLAGGSEQFF.

V usage is TRBV5-1 and J usage is TRBJ2-2; no clear D gene. Germline CDR1 SGHRS, CDR2 YFSETQ. The V end lost 5 bases, the J end lost 6 bases, and 11 bases lay between the germline ends. There are 13 residues in the CDR3. The CDR3 spells CASSKRTAGELFF. In nucleotides, the CDR3 is TGCGCCAGCAGTAAACGGACGGCCGGGGAGCTGTTTTTT.

The chain recombines TRBV5-1 with TRBJ2-2, with 8 nucleotides matching TRBD2. Trimming cost V 5 bases and J 0 bases; bases outside gene matches: 3. Germline values: CDR1 SGHRS, CDR2 YFSETQ. This CDR3 has 15 amino acids. The CDR3 DNA reads TGCGCCAGCAGAGCTAGCGGGTCGAACACCGGGGAGCTGTTTTTT. Protein: CASRASGSNTGELFF.

This clonotype was recorded at least ten times. J is TRBJ2-7 and V is TRBV12-3 or TRBV12-4; D unclear. The length of the CDR3 is 14 residues. Trimming shortened V by 10 bases and J by 5 bases, and 21 bases separated the two germline ends. This chain's CDR3 is CATRPAGPLNEQYF. In DNA, the CDR3 is TGTGCCACACGGCCAGCCGGGCCGCTAAACGAGCAGTACTTC.

This clonotype was seen repeatedly, ten times or more. The rearrangement joins TRBV20-1 to TRBJ2-3; D unresolved. There are 14 residues in the CDR3. With 3 bases removed from V and 2 bases from J, the gap between germline ends came to 12 bases. Germline values: CDR1 DFQATT, CDR2 SNEGSKA (reference sequence). CDR3 amino acids: CSASIPTNTDTQYF. The DNA for the CDR3 is TGCAGTGCTAGCATCCCTACGAACACAGATACGCAGTATTTT.

Many counts were recorded for this clonotype. The chain is built from TRBV29-1 and TRBJ2-2, with 7 positions matching TRBD2. Germline CDR1 SQVTM, CDR2 ANQGSEA. This CDR3 is built from 15 residues. Trimming removed 4 bases from V and 2 bases from J; junction bases left unmatched: 7. CDR3 residues: CSVAGGSFNTGELFF. In nucleotides, the CDR3 is TGCAGCGTTGCGGGGGGTAGTTTTAACACCGGGGAGCTGTTTTTT.

This clonotype was counted many times. The rearrangement joins TRBV6-1 to TRBJ2-7, with D perhaps TRBD2 (6 bases). V dropped 6 bases and J dropped 0 bases, with 15 bases sitting between them. The CDR3 runs to 15 residues. CDR1 and CDR2 (germline): MNHNS, SASEGT. The CDR3 reads CASSRTVTSSYEQYF. DNA for the CDR3: TGTGCCAGCAGCCGGACGGTGACTAGCTCCTACGAGCAGTACTTC.

This chain's CDR3 is CASSEQGTLDTQYF. CDR3 sequence (DNA): TGTGCCAGCAGCGAGCAGGGGACTTTAGATACGCAGTATTTT. The rearrangement links TRBV9 to TRBJ2-3; D could derive from TRBD1 or TRBD2 (6 bases each). Germline V lookup: CDR1 SGDLS, CDR2 YYNGEE. V dropped 3 bases and J dropped 5 bases, with 13 bases sitting between them. The CDR3 length is 14 residues.

The chain uses TRBV29-1 and TRBJ2-7, with D possibly being TRBD2 (6 bases). Germline CDR1 SQVTM, CDR2 ANQGSEA. The CDR3 contains 14 residues. The V and J ends lost 3 bases and 6 bases respectively, with 18 bases between them. Written as DNA, the CDR3 is TGCAGCGTTGAGGAGGGCAGGGTAGGTAGCGAGCAGTACTTC. It yields the protein CSVEEGRVGSEQYF.

This clonotype was observed at least ten times. The chain is built from TRBV6-2 or TRBV6-3 and TRBJ2-1; a possible D gene is TRBD2 (6 bases). V gave up 6 bases and J gave up 0 bases, with 9 bases separating them. The germline CDR1 and CDR2 sequences are MNHEY and SVGEGT. CDR3 length: 14 residues. CDR3 coding DNA: TGTGCCAGCAGCGGACTAAGCTCCTACAATGAGCAGTTCTTC. Translating gives CASSGLSSYNEQFF.